The sequence of this TCR beta chain was determined in a study of cytomegalovirus exposure and HLA in healthy donors. Study conclusions and caveats: The authors later found HLA-associated TCR beta chains more clonally expanded than equally common others. Most TCR sequences showed up rarely, but some public TCRs showed up in many donors.

Remarks on this clone: Its antigen remains unidentified.

Primers: 60 Vbeta forward and 13 Jbeta reverse. Per the original data handling: In a later analysis, of tens of millions of unique beta chains, about 10 million appeared in at least two donors. Profiled with immunoSEQ multiplex PCR; TCRdb holds only in-frame clones, not every one. Clonal size and the V and J genes are those of that table, whereas D and trimming came from the DNA. This sample carries 150,000 or so clones, 82% of them seen once, and the ten largest clones take nearly 8.5%. This CDR3 region has 15 residues. Germline loops: CDR1 GTSNPN, CDR2 SVGIG (reference sequence). Trimming cost V 0 bases and J 5 bases; bases outside gene matches: 4.

The chain employs TRBV30 and TRBJ2-1; 10 bases agree with TRBD2. Specimen: PBMCs. The TCR sequence derives from a male donor in good health and CMV-seropositive. CDR3 in amino acids: CAWSVAGGGNNEQFF. The CDR3 DNA follows: TGTGCCTGGAGTGTAGCGGGGGGGGGAAACAATGAGCAGTTCTTC.